The rows below give T cell receptor beta chains drawn from one sample of a study of shared clonotypes between healthy human individuals. Produced via immunoSEQ multiplex PCR; TCRdb's table is partial and in-frame only. Here the sample spans roughly 2.6 million clones, approximately 92% being singletons. Sequencing was done on a sample of naive CD4+ T cells sorted from blood. The origin of the receptors is a man younger than 35 in good health. Each CDR3 is given without its conserved first and last residue. The order of the fields is J gene, V gene, CDR3 protein.

>TRBJ2-1|TRBV18
ASSPRAGQSSYNEQF
>TRBJ2-6|TRBV19
ASSRVAGANVLT
>TRBJ1-5|TRBV7-2
ASSFTFNQPQH
>TRBJ2-1|TRBV2
ASSKGGTSYYNEQF
>TRBJ1-2|TRBV28
ASSFILGNGYT
>TRBJ1-1|TRBV7-8
ASSPRSLNTEAF
>TRBJ1-6|TRBV5-1
ASSLVGLGDSPLH
>TRBJ1-2|TRBV6-5
ASSYDGIANYGYT
>TRBJ1-1|TRBV19
ASSIEANTEAF
>TRBJ1-4|TRBV18
ASSPPRGQGTPANEKLF
>TRBJ2-5|TRBV9
ASSVGGGARETQY
>TRBJ1-5|TRBV10-3
AISDQGAGNQPQH
>TRBJ2-5|TRBV7-7
ASSLRRTDGETQY
>TRBJ1-2|TRBV5-1
ASTPERGAGGYGYT
>TRBJ1-6|TRBV10-1
ASSEWANSPLH
>TRBJ2-2|TRBV7-9
ASSPIGQGVTGELF
>TRBJ2-4|TRBV4-2
ASSQAERGAKNIQY
>TRBJ1-2|TRBV10-3
AILGSGGELWGYT
>TRBJ1-2|TRBV4-3
ASSQETQGTYGYT
>TRBJ2-3|TRBV2
ASSDTDTQY
>TRBJ2-3|TRBV28
ASNPRGRSTDTQY
>TRBJ2-4|TRBV28
ASMGAAKNIQY
>TRBJ2-2|TRBV5-1
ASSSGLARSGELF
>TRBJ1-6|TRBV6-4
ASSKGSINSPLH
>TRBJ2-3|TRBV5-1
ASSFANTDTQY
>TRBJ2-5|TRBV7-2
ASSKQGLETQY
>TRBJ1-1|TRBV2
ASSNRRVLGKGTEAF
>TRBJ2-7|TRBV12-5
ASGQSYEQY
>TRBJ1-3|TRBV15
ATSSDRAGNTIY
>TRBJ2-1|TRBV7-2
ASSPDNEQF
>TRBJ1-5|TRBV9
ASSVGDDQPQH
>TRBJ1-1|TRBV18
ASSDLVEAF
>TRBJ2-7|TRBV13
ASSLGTSGRHPYEQY
>TRBJ2-7|TRBV6-1
ASSEAPGLGIYEQY
>TRBJ2-1|TRBV28
ASSPAGGRAYNEQF
>TRBJ1-1|TRBV18
ASSPPAMNTEAF
>TRBJ2-2|TRBV23-1
ASSQSLRDRGKGGELF
>TRBJ2-1|TRBV10-3
AISEFGLAGEIKF
>TRBJ2-7|TRBV5-5
ASIPDTAHDYEQY
>TRBJ2-1|TRBV5-1
ASSLVGGYNEQF
>TRBJ2-1|TRBV11-3
ASSSGLALAIYNEQF
>TRBJ1-1|TRBV6-6
ASSLTVNTEAF
>TRBJ2-7|TRBV9
ASSVARGASYEQY
>TRBJ1-4|TRBV4-1
ASSQSQGALTNEKLF
>TRBJ2-7|TRBV7-2
ASSYISAYEQY
>TRBJ2-5|TRBV7-2
ASSLAEQSGSETQY
>TRBJ1-1|TRBV15
ATSRVRSTSEAF
>TRBJ1-4|TRBV5-6
ASSSVSGGAT
>TRBJ2-6|TRBV7-9
ASSLRTTGANVLT
>TRBJ1-4|TRBV5-5
ASSPDRPPTNEKLF
>TRBJ2-2|TRBV7-2
ASSRLAGATTGELF
>TRBJ1-1|TRBV9
ASSVVASTEAF
>TRBJ2-3|TRBV15
ATSLGSGTDTQY
>TRBJ2-5|TRBV7-6
ASSLASSATRETQY
>TRBJ2-2|TRBV4-1
ASSQVGVYENWGGELF
>TRBJ1-1|TRBV27
ASSPWTGGRTEAF
>TRBJ1-2|TRBV6-1
ASKASPNYGYT